These T cell receptor beta chains were read from a single sample in a study of PD-L1 blockade in urothelial cancer. Here immunoSEQ multiplex PCR was the method, and the copy in TCRdb shows in-frame clones only, minus some. The table includes roughly 41,000 clones, 70% to 85% detected once. The input for sequencing was PBMCs, taken around atezolizumab (anti-PD-L1) treatment. These receptor sequences come from a man between 60 and 75 years old with urothelial cancer. CDR3s include the opening cysteine and the closing phenylalanine or tryptophan. A D gene is named only where the DNA matches it firmly. A row's size may be missing; if present it is once, few, many or a size class.

15	TRBV27	NA	TRBJ1-6	NA	TGTGCCAGCACCCCGGGTGGTTCCTATAATTCACCCCTCCACTTT	CASTPGGSYNSPLHF
11	TRBV28	NA	TRBJ1-5	NA	TGTGCCAGCAGTTTCCGAGGGCCCCAGCATTTT	CASSFRGPQHF
14	TRBV7-2	NA	TRBJ2-2	TRBD2	TGTGCCAGCAATACGGGGGGACCGGTTTCGGAGCTGTTTTTT	CASNTGGPVSELFF
13	TRBV4-1	NA	TRBJ1-2	NA	TGCGCCAGCAGCCAAGACGGGACACTTTCCTACACCTTC	CASSQDGTLSYTF
13	TRBV5-5	NA	TRBJ1-2	NA	TGTGCCAGCAGCTTTTCGGAGAACTATGGCTACACCTTC	CASSFSENYGYTF
15	TRBV18	NA	TRBJ2-1	TRBD2	TGTGCCAGCTCACCTAACGGGGGGGCTTACAATGAGCAGTTCTTC	CASSPNGGAYNEQFF
15	TRBV19	NA	TRBJ2-1	NA	TGTGCCAGTAGTATAAGCAAGTCGGGTTACAATGAGCAGTTCTTC	CASSISKSGYNEQFF
15	TRBV30	NA	TRBJ2-7	NA	TGTGCCTGGAGTGTCCCCGCGGAGCGGTCCTACGAGCAGTACTTC	CAWSVPAERSYEQYF
14	TRBV6-5	NA	TRBJ1-5	NA	TGTGCCAGCAGTTTCGGACAGTTTAATCAGCCCCAGCATTTT	CASSFGQFNQPQHF
16	TRBV2	NA	TRBJ2-7	TRBD2	TGTGCCAGCAGTGAGAGACTAGCCCTAACCCCCTACGAGCAGTACTTC	CASSERLALTPYEQYF
13	TRBV6-1	NA	TRBJ2-7	NA	TGTGCCAGCAGTGAAGGTCAGGGGAGCGGGCAGTACTTC	CASSEGQGSGQYF
18	TRBV7-6	few	TRBJ1-1	NA	TGTGCCAGCAGCTTAGTGGGAGGCATTGGGTCAGTGAACACTGAAGCTTTCTTT	CASSLVGGIGSVNTEAFF
16	TRBV7-6	NA	TRBJ2-2	NA	TGTGCCAGCAGCTTAGTCCCCGGTGGAGGCACCGGGGAGCTGTTTTTT	CASSLVPGGGTGELFF
13	TRBV2	few	TRBJ1-1	NA	TGTGCCAGCAGTGAGGAGACGAACACTGAAGCTTTCTTT	CASSEETNTEAFF
16	TRBV11-2	NA	TRBJ1-5	NA	TGTGCCAGCAGCTCTCTCGGAGGGGCCCCGGGTCAGCCCCAGCATTTT	CASSSLGGAPGQPQHF
10	TRBV27	NA	TRBJ1-5	NA	TGTGCCAGCGGGCCTCAGCCCCAGCATTTT	CASGPQPQHF
11	TRBV20-1	NA	TRBJ1-1	TRBD1	TGCAGTGCTAGACAGGGGGATGGAGCTTTCTTT	CSARQGDGAFF
15	TRBV6-5	NA	TRBJ1-1	NA	TGTGCCAGCAGTTACTCGACTACAGACGAAAGCAAAGCTTTCTTT	CASSYSTTDESKAFF
15	TRBV5-1	NA	TRBJ1-4	NA	TGCGCCAGCAGCTTGGGCGCTCCGATTGGTGAAAAACTGTTTTTT	CASSLGAPIGEKLFF
14	TRBV7-7	NA	TRBJ2-2	TRBD1	TGTGCCAGCAGCCCGGACAGGGGGACCGGGGAGCTGTTTTTT	CASSPDRGTGELFF
15	TRBV5-1	once	TRBJ2-5	NA	TGCGCCAGCAGCTTTGAAGGACAGAGGACGGAGACCCAGTACTTC	CASSFEGQRTETQYF
13	TRBV5-6	NA	TRBJ1-2	NA	TGTGCCAGCAGCTTGGGCGGTAACTATGGCTACACCTTC	CASSLGGNYGYTF
13	TRBV6-1	NA	TRBJ2-5	NA	TGTGCCAGCCCTTCAGGGGGGAGAGAGACCCAGTACTTC	CASPSGGRETQYF
14	TRBV2	NA	TRBJ2-7	TRBD1	TGTGCCATACAAATCAGGACAGGGTCATACGAGCAGTACTTC	CAIQIRTGSYEQYF
13	TRBV6-1	once	TRBJ1-2	NA	TGTGCCAGCAAACAGGACGCTAACTATGGCTACACCTTC	CASKQDANYGYTF
12	TRBV6-6	NA	TRBJ2-2	NA	TGTGCCAGCGGGGCGACCACCGGGGAGCTGTTTTTT	CASGATTGELFF
14	TRBV18	NA	TRBJ2-5	NA	TGTGCCAGCTCCCTACAGGGTGGCCAAGAGACCCAGTACTTC	CASSLQGGQETQYF
13	TRBV30	NA	TRBJ2-3	NA	TGTGCCTGGAGTGTACGGGTTACAGATACGCAGTATTTT	CAWSVRVTDTQYF
16	TRBV4-1	NA	TRBJ1-3	TRBD1	TGCGCCAGCAGCCATGACAGGGTCCGACCTGGAAACACCATATATTTT	CASSHDRVRPGNTIYF
13	TRBV5-5	NA	TRBJ2-1	NA	TGTGCCAGCAGCTTGGTGGAGGTAAATGAGCAGTTCTTC	CASSLVEVNEQFF
14	TRBV9	few	TRBJ1-6	TRBD1	TGTGCCAGCAGCATGGGACAGAATAATTCACCCCTCCACTTT	CASSMGQNNSPLHF